The TCR beta chain described here comes from a study of T cell responses to AZD1222 COVID-19 vaccine. CDR1 is MNHEY, CDR2 SVGAGI, per germline. Trimming at V came to 5 bases and at J to 9 bases, leaving 5 bases not matched to a gene. This CDR3 spans 13 amino acids. Method: immunoSEQ multiplex PCR; TCRdb's copy keeps in-frame clones and lacks some. The data contain 100,000 or so clones, around nine tenths of them singletons. The sample holds a few counts of this clone. This clonotype was sampled from an adult in good health. The material sequenced was peripheral blood, taken on day 0 of AZD1222 vaccination. The chain is built from TRBV6-5 and TRBJ1-5; TRBD1 matches at 9 bases. The CDR3 bases are TGTGCCAGCAGTCCCGGGACAGGGAGGCCCCAGCATTTT. Protein sequence: CASSPGTGRPQHF.